The T cell receptor (beta chain) described here comes from a study of shared clonotypes between healthy human individuals. The team ran DNA from unsorted PBMCs on ten immunoSEQ deep assay plates for sequencing. Data came from immunoSEQ multiplex PCR; TCRdb stores just in-frame clones and leaves some out. The sample has about 520,000 clones; 65% to 85% are singletons. The ends lost 3 bases at V and 2 bases at J; junction bases unmatched: 0. CDR1 is SGHDN, CDR2 FVKESK, per germline. The CDR3 is 13 residues long. Genomic DNA for unsorted samples, which was extracted with the QIAamp DNA Blood Mini kit, came from around 86 million PBMCs. With respect to this clone: The target antigen is unknown.

Study-wide findings and caveats: Only blood was sampled; tissue repertoires likely differ.

Sequenced input: PBMCs. The TCR sequence derives from a woman in her thirties or forties in good health. Some clones in this sample may be carry-over from other donors' samples. The chain has TRBV14 and TRBJ2-5, with 7 bases aligning to TRBD1. The CDR3 DNA is TGTGCCAGCAGCCAGGGACAGCAAGAGACCCAGTACTTC. Translated: CASSQGQQETQYF.